This section outlines one T cell receptor beta chain sequence together with its context. Its antigen has not been determined. Per-nucleotide qualities are absent, and no much larger clonotype sits a single base away. This record comes from a study of T cell responses to AZD1222 COVID-19 vaccine (dated by TCRdb to 2020 to 2023). At the level of the whole study: AZD1222 recipients given second doses at about 4 weeks or at about 12 weeks were pooled, since spike-specific TCR depth and breadth were not found to differ between the two schedules. TCR sequencing was performed for 230 to 250 trial participants, of whom approximately 200 were given two doses of AZD1222 and some 26 were given two doses of MenACWY control vaccine. Trial participants were enrolled by age into subgroups of 18-55, 56-69 and 70-plus years, and roughly 160, 29 and 62 TCR-sequenced participants, respectively, were included in these subgroups. The full study reports these points: Epitopes outside the regions mutated in the B.1.351 and B.1.1.7 variants were reportedly recognized by nearly half of the unique spike-specific TCRs. CD4 TCRs associated with the vaccine covered the entire spike protein, and the dominant responses were in regions 160-218 and 743-854. In the small 56-69-year group, the increase in depth fell short of significance, most likely because of low power. A significant rise in spike-specific TCR breadth and depth was observed after two AZD1222 doses relative to day 0 and relative to MenACWY recipients. Participants were mostly white British, with more females than males. The authors suggested clonal diversity may have been underestimated. Because no samples from the day 14 peak response were available, repertoires could be characterized only after the peak T cell response. Only five to seven AZD1222 recipients were SARS-CoV-2 seropositive at baseline, limiting conclusions about previously exposed vaccinees.

The CDR3 regions of human TCRbeta chains were analyzed by immunosequencing. The published analysis was carried out like this. Repertoire TCRs were matched against a reference library of SARS-CoV-2-specific TCRs generated with the MIRA antigen-specificity platform. Breadth meant the fraction of unique TCRs that were SARS-CoV-2-associated, whereas depth meant the fraction of total T cells that were SARS-CoV-2-associated. Each spike-specific TCR was assigned to its reactive spike region and to a CD4 or CD8 class using the MIRA data. Log10-transformed breadth and depth values were compared by one-way ANOVA with Sidak's multiple comparisons tests. Entries here come from immuneACCESS through TCRdb and include only in-frame sequences with V and J called. Some clones fail to appear in such tables; in the studies checked, an unresolved V gene covers under half of the shortfall, and the cause of the remainder is unknown. V, J and clone size reflect that table, while D and trimming were determined from the DNA. Across this sample there are some 130,000 clones, with roughly nine tenths seen only once. The ten largest clones take up less than 8.5% of the sample.

The sample's time point label, in plain terms: baseline before first vaccination. Vaccinee samples came from UK trials COV001 and COV002, including a single-blind randomized controlled phase 2/3 trial of AZD1222 (ChAdOx1 nCoV-19) in healthy adults. For TCRbeta chain sequencing, PBMC samples from trial participants were taken at day 0 and at day 28 after the second dose. The CDR3 runs 15 amino acids, cysteine and phenylalanine included. Just the 45-base CDR3 DNA is kept, in frame starting at base 1. V is pared back by 8 bases and J by 4 bases, with 18 bases lying between the germline termini. CDR1 MNHEY and CDR2 SMNVEV were looked up in the germline V gene (reference sequence).

The clonotype comes from an adult in good health. This specimen consisted of peripheral blood, obtained on day 0 of AZD1222 vaccination. The rearranged segments are TRBV27 and TRBJ2-1; a tentative D call is TRBD1 (8 bases match). The CDR3 amino acid sequence is: CASGTTGGGYNEQFF. The nucleotides are TGTGCCAGCGGAACCACAGGGGGGGGTTACAATGAGCAGTTCTTC.